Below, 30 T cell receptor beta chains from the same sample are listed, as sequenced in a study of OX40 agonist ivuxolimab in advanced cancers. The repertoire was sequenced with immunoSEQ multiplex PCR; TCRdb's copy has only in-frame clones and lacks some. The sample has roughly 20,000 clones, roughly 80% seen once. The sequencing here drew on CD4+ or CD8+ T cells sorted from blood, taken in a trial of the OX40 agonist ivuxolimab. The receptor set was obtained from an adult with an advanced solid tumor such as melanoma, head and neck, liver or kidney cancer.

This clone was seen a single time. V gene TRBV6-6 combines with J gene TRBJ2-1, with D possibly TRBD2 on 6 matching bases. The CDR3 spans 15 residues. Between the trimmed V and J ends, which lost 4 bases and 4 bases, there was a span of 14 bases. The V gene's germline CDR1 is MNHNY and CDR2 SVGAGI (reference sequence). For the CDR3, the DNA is TGTGCCAGCAGTTTCCGGACTAAACCATACAATGAGCAGTTCTTC. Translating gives CASSFRTKPYNEQFF.

This CDR3 is CASSQTGTSVTGELFF. The CDR3 coding sequence is TGCGCCAGCAGCCAGACCGGGACTAGCGTAACCGGGGAGCTGTTTTTT. The V and J genes are TRBV4-1 and TRBJ2-2; TRBD2 agrees at 10 bases. This CDR3 comprises 16 residues. V dropped 3 bases and J dropped 5; count of bases not matched to a gene: 6. The germline V gene has CDR1 MGHRA and CDR2 YSYEKL.

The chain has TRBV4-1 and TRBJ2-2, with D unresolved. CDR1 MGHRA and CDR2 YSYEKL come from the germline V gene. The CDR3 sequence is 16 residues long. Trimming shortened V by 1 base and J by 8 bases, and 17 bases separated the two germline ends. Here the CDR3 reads CASSQAPPKLGGELFF. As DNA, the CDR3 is TGCGCCAGCAGCCAAGCCCCTCCCAAGCTAGGTGGGGAGCTGTTTTTT.

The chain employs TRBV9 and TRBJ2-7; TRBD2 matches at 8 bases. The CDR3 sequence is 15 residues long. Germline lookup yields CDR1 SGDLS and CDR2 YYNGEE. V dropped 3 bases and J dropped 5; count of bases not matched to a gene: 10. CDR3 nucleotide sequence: TGTGCCAGCAGCGCGACCAGCGGGAGACCAAACGAGCAGTACTTC. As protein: CASSATSGRPNEQYF. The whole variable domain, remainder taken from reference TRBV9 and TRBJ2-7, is DSGVTQTPKHLITATGQRVTLRCSPRSGDLSVYWYQQSLDQGLQFLIQYYNGEERAKGNILERFSAQQFPDLHSELNLSSLELGDSALYFCASSATSGRPNEQYFGPGTRLTVT.

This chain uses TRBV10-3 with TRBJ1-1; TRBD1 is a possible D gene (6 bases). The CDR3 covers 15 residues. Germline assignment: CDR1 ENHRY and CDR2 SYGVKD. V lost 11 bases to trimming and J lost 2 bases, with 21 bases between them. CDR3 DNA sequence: TGTGCCGTCGAACAGGGCGGACAACCTAACACTGAAGCTTTCTTT. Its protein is CAVEQGGQPNTEAFF.

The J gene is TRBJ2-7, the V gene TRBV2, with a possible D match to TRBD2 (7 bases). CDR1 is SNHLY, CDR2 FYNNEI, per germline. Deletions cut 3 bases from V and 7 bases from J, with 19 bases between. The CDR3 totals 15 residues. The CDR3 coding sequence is TGTGCCAGCAGTGATGGGGGCGGTGCGGGAGAGGAGCAGTACTTC. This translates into CASSDGGGAGEEQYF. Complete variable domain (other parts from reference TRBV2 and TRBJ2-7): EPEVTQTPSHQVTQMGQEVILRCVPISNHLYFYWYRQILGQKVEFLVSFYNNEISEKSEIFDDQFSVERPDGSNFTLKIRSTKLEDSAMYFCASSDGGGAGEEQYFGPGTRLTVT.

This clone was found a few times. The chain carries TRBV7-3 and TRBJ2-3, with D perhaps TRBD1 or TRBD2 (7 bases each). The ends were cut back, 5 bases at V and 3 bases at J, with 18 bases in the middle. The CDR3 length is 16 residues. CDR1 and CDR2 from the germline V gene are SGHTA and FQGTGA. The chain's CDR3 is CASSARQGGSTDTQYF. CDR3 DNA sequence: TGTGCCAGCAGCGCGCGACAGGGAGGGAGTACAGATACGCAGTATTTT.

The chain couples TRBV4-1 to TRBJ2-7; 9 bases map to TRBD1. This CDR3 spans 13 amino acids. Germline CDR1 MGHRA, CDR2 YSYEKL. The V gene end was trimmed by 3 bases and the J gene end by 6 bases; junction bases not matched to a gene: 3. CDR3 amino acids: CASSQTGGIEQYF. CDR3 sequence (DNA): TGCGCCAGCAGCCAGACAGGGGGTATCGAGCAGTACTTC.

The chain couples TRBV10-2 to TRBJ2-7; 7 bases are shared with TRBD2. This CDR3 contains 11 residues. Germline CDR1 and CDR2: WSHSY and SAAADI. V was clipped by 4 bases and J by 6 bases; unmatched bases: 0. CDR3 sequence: CASSGGGEQYF. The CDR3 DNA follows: TGCGCCAGCAGTGGCGGGGGCGAGCAGTACTTC.

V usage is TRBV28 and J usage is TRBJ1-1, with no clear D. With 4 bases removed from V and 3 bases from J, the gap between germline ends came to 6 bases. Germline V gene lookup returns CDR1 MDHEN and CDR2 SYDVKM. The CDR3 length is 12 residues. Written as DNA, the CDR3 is TGTGCCAGCAGTTCGTTTGACACTGAAGCTTTCTTT. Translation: CASSSFDTEAFF.

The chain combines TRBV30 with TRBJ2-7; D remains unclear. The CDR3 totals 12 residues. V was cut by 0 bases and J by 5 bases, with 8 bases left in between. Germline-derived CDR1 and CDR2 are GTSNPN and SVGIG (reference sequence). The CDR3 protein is CAWSVDVDEQYF. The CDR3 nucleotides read TGTGCCTGGAGTGTTGACGTGGACGAGCAGTACTTC. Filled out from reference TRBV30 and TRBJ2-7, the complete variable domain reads SQTIHQWPATLVQPVGSPLSLECTVEGTSNPNLYWYRQAAGRGLQLLFYSVGIGQISSEVPQNLSASRPQDRQFILSSKKLLLSDSGFYLCAWSVDVDEQYFGPGTRLTVT.

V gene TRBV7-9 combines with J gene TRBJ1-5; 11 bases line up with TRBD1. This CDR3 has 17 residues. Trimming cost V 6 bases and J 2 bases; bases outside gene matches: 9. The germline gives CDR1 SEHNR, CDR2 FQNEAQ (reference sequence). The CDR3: CASSPGTGGGGNQPQHF. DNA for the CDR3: TGTGCCAGCAGTCCCGGGACAGGGGGTGGGGGCAATCAGCCCCAGCATTTT.

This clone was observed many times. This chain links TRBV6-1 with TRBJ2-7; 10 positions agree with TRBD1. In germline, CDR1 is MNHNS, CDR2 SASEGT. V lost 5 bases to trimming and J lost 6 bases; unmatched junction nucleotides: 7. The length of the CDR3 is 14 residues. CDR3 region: CASSPGTGESEQYF. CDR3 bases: TGTGCCAGCAGTCCCGGGACAGGGGAGAGCGAGCAGTACTTC.

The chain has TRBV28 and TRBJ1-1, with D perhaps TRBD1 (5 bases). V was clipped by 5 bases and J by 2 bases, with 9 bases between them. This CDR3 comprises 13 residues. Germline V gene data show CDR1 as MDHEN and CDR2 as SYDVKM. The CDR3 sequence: CASSLTENTEAFF. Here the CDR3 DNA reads TGTGCCAGCAGTCTGACAGAAAACACTGAAGCTTTCTTT. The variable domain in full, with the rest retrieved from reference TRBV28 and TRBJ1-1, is DVKVTQSSRYLVKRTGEKVFLECVQDMDHENMFWYRQDPGLGLRLIYFSYDVKMKEKGDIPEGYSVSREKKERFSLILESASTNQTSMYLCASSLTENTEAFFGQGTRLTVV.

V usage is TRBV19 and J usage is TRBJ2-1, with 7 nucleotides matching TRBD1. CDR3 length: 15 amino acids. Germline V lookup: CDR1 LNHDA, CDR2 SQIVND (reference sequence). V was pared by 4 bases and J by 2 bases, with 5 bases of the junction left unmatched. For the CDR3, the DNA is TGTGCCAGTAGTAGGACAGGCGAGACCTACAATGAGCAGTTCTTC. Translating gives CASSRTGETYNEQFF.

The CDR3 is CATWMLAGESNEQFF. The CDR3, as DNA: TGTGCCACCTGGATGCTAGCGGGAGAATCTAATGAGCAGTTCTTC. The chain combines TRBV2 with TRBJ2-1, with TRBD2 identical over 10 bases. The CDR3 is made up of 15 amino acids. Per the germline V gene, CDR1 is SNHLY and CDR2 is FYNNEI. V shed 10 bases and J 7 bases; nucleotides not matched to a gene: 13.

The CDR3 DNA reads TGTGCCAGCAGCTTAGAGGCAGGGAATAAGCCCCAGCATTTT. It encodes CASSLEAGNKPQHF. This rearrangement joins TRBV7-6 to TRBJ1-5; possible D gene TRBD1, 5 bases. From germline, CDR1 is SGHVS and CDR2 FNYEAQ. V lost 1 base and J lost 8, with 12 bases in between. This CDR3 spans 14 amino acids.

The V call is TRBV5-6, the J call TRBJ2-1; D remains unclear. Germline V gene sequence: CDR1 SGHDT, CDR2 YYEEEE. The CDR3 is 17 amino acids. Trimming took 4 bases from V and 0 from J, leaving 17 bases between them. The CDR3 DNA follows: TGTGCCAGCAGCCCATTTTCCGCGGTCCGCTCCTACAATGAGCAGTTCTTC. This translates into CASSPFSAVRSYNEQFF.

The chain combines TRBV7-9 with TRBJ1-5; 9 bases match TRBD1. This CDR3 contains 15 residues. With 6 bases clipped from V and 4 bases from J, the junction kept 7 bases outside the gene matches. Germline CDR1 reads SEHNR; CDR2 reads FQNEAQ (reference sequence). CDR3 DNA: TGTGCCAGCAGTCCCTCCGGGACAGGGAATCAGCCCCAGCATTTT. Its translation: CASSPSGTGNQPQHF.

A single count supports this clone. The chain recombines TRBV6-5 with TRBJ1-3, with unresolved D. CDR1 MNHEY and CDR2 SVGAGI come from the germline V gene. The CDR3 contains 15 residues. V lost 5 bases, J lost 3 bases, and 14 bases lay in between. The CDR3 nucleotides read TGTGCCAGCAGTCGAGGCCCCGAGGGTGGAAACACCATATATTTT. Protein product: CASSRGPEGGNTIYF.

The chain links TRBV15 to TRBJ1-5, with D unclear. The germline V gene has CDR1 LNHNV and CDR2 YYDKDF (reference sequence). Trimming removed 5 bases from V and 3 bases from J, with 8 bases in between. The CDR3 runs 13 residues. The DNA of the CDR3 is TGTGCCACCAGCTATCAGGTCAATCAGCCCCAGCATTTT. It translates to CATSYQVNQPQHF.

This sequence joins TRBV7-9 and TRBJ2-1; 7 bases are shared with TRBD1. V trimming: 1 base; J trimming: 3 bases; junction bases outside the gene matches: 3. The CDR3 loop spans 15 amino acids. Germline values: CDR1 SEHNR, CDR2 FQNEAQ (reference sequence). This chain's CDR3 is CASSLEGGSYNEQFF. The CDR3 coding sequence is TGTGCCAGCAGCTTAGAAGGGGGCAGCTACAATGAGCAGTTCTTC.

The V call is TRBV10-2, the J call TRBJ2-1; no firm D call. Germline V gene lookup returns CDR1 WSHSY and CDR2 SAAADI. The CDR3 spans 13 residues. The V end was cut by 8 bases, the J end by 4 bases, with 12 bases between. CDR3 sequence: CASSLARYNEQFF. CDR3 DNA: TGCGCCAGCTCCTTGGCTAGATACAATGAGCAGTTCTTC.

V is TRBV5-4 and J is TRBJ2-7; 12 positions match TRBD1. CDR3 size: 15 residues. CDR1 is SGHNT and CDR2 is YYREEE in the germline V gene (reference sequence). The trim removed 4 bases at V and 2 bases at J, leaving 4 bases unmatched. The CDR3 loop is CASSMGQGATYEQYF. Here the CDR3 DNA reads TGTGCCAGCAGCATGGGACAGGGGGCGACCTACGAGCAGTACTTC.

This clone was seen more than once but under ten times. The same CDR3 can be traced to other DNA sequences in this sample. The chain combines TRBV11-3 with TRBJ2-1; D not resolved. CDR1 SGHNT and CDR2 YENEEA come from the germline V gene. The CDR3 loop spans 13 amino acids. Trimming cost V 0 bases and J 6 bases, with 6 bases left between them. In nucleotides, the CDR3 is TGTGCCAGCAGCTTAGAGCCTGGCAATGAGCAGTTCTTC. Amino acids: CASSLEPGNEQFF.

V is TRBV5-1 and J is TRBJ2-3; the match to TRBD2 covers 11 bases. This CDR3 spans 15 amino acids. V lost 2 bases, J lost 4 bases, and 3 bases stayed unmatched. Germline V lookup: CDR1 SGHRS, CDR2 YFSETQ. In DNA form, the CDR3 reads TGCGCCAGCAGCTTAACTAGCGGGAGCCCAGATACGCAGTATTTT. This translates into CASSLTSGSPDTQYF.

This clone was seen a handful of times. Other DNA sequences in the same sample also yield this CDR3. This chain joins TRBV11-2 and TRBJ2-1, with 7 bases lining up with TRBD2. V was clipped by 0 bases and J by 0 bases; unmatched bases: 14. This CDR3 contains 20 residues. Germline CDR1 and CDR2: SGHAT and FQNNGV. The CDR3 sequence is CASSLDRMVAGLSSYNEQFF. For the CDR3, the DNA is TGTGCCAGCAGCTTAGATCGGATGGTAGCGGGCTTGAGCTCCTACAATGAGCAGTTCTTC.

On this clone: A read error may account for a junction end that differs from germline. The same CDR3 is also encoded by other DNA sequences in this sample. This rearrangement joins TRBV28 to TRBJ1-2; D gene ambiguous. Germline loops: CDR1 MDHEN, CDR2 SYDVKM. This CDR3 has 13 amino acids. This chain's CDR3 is CASSLVGSYGYTF. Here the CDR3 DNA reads TGTGCCAGCAGTTTGGTAGGGAGCTATGGCTACACTTTC.

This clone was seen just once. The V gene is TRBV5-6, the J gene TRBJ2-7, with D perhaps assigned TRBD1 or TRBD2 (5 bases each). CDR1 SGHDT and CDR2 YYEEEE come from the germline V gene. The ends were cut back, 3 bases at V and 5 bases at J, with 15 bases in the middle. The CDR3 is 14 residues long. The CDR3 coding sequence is TGTGCCAGCAGCTCGGGGACCAATCCTAACGAGCAGTACTTC. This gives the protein CASSSGTNPNEQYF.

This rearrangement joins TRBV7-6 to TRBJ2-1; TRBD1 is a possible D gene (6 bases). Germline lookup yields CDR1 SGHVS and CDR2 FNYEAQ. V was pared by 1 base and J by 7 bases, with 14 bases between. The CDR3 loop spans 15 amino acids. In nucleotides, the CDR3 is TGTGCCAGCAGCTTAGAGAACAGGGCCTCGAATGAGCAGTTCTTC. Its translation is CASSLENRASNEQFF.